This section outlines one T cell receptor (beta chain) sequence together with its context. This clone has just a few counts. Its specific antigen is unknown. Base qualities are missing; no much larger clone stands one base away. All of the isolated RNA was reverse transcribed with the High Capacity cDNA Reverse Transcription Kit, so expressed TCRB transcripts were sequenced. Deep immunoSEQ sequencing was applied to naive, central memory and regulatory T cell samples, giving an average of around 3.8 million total reads per sample. After sorted cells were lysed in RLT buffer, RNA was extracted with DNase-treated RNeasy Micro or Mini kits, with the choice depending on cell number. To prevent cross-contamination, every cell subset was processed on its own, while patient and healthy donor samples were processed together. The immunoSEQ multiplex PCR was used to amplify TCRB sequences from cDNA, yielding 87-bp fragments that span the CDR3 region. Sequencing of the amplicons was performed on the Illumina HiSeq platform. The study's own analysis went as follows. Synthetic template baselines were used to correct PCR bias computationally, reads within Hamming distance 2 were collapsed, and singletons that could not be merged were discarded. Reads were aligned against IMGT to assign V, D and J genes, CDR3 length and insertions or deletions at six rearrangement sites. Within each subset, clonotype counts were normalized to sorted cell number, and only after that were true diversity and Gini coefficients computed with the tcR R package. Repertoire sharing was quantified using the overlap coefficient calculated on TCRB nucleotide sequences. Out-of-frame TCRB sequences from naive cells were analyzed as a proxy for the pre-selection repertoire. TCRdb re-hosts the immuneACCESS table, in-frame sequences only. Its copies lack some clones; in the studies checked, an unresolved V gene accounts for under half of them, and the cause for the rest is not known. Clone size and the V and J calls come from that table; the DNA yielded D and trimming. This sample lists a few hundred thousand clones; approximately 16% were detected once. The top ten hold 0.019% of the sample.

The data are from a study of beta chain features in type 1 diabetes (dated 2018 in TCRdb). Context from the whole study: Mean age, gender distribution, total cell number and subset yield were not different between patients and healthy donors. A total of 100 million to 140 million sorted cells were examined across all samples, and the number of cells per subset was strongly correlated with RNA yield. The study compared TCRB repertoires of sorted circulating CD4+ T cell subsets between recently diagnosed type 1 diabetes patients and matched healthy donors. Regulatory and stem cell-like memory subsets were isolated from only 8 patients and about 8 healthy donors, whereas naive and central memory subsets came from all 30 or so donors.

General study outcomes and caveats: Shorter templates might have been favored by PCR, but patient and control samples were amplified and corrected together, so both groups would have been affected equally by any skew. A moderate but significant shortening of TCRB CDR3 length was observed in type 1 diabetes patients in all four CD4+ subsets. HLA sub-analyses involved small numbers of individuals, so any influence of HLA type on TCRB rearrangement remained unresolved. The naive, central memory and regulatory TCRB repertoires appeared to resemble one another more closely among patients than among healthy donors. Because cDNA was sequenced instead of genomic DNA, highly expressing activated cells could be over-represented, though the groups showed no difference in activation or CD3 levels. At VDJ recombination sites, type 1 diabetes patients had fewer insertions and more deleted nucleotides, which implies abnormalities in thymic rearrangement.

Each donor gave one peripheral blood draw, averaging roughly 120 mL, which was collected into heparinised tubes. Naive, central memory, regulatory and stem cell-like memory CD4+ T cells were sorted on a BD FACSAria II using a panel including CD45RO, CCR7, CD25, CD127, CD95 and CD27. Every sorted population had a purity above 95%. PBMCs were separated immediately by Lymphoprep density gradient centrifugation and were stained directly, without being cultured. Samples were stained and sorted in pairs, with one healthy donor and one patient per experiment, so that batch effects were minimized. CDR1 SEHNR and CDR2 FQNEAQ were looked up in the germline V gene (reference sequence). V is cut back by 5 bases and J by 0 bases, with 7 bases in the junction unmatched. The CDR3 starts with the cysteine, ends with the phenylalanine, and has 16 residues. The kept DNA is CDR3 alone, 48 bases in frame from the first base.

Sequencing used naive CD4+ T cells from blood. The sample's cell subset or site, from its label and the paper: true naive CD4+ T cells. The chain uses TRBV7-9 and TRBJ2-1; 7 nucleotides in the junction match TRBD1. This clonotype was sampled from a woman under 30 in good health. This receptor has the CDR3 CASSAKTGSSYNEQFF. The DNA sequence is TGTGCCAGCAGCGCCAAGACAGGGAGCTCCTACAATGAGCAGTTCTTC.